This TCR beta chain derives from a study of shared clonotypes between healthy human individuals. Method: immunoSEQ multiplex PCR; TCRdb's copy keeps in-frame clones and lacks some. The sample has around 2,100,000 clones; approximately 94% are singletons. This clone came up once. Naive CD8 isolation took CD45RO-negative cells positively selected for CCR7 and excluded terminally differentiated effector memory CD45RA+ cells. Sequenced material: naive CD8+ T cells sorted from blood. The source of this sequence is a man aged 18 to 29 in good health.

The chain's CDR3 is CASSDPGQMNTEAFF. CDR3 nucleotide sequence: TGTGCCAGCAGCGACCCAGGACAGATGAACACTGAAGCTTTCTTT. This rearrangement joins TRBV11-2 to TRBJ1-1; maybe TRBD1 (6 bases). The CDR3 is 15 residues long. Trimming shortened V by 5 bases and J by 0 bases, and 13 bases separated the two germline ends. Germline assignment: CDR1 SGHAT and CDR2 FQNNGV.